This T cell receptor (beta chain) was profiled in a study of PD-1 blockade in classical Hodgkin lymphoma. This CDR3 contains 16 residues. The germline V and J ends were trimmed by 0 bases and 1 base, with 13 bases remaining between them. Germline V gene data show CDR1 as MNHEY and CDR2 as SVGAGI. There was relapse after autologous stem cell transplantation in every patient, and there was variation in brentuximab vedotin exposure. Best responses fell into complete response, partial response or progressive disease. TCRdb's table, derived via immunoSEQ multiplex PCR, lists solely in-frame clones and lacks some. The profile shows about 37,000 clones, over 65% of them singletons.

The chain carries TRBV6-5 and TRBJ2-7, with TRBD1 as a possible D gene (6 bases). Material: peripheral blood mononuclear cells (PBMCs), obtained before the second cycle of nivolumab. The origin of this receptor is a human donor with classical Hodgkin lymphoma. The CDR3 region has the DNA TGTGCCAGCAGTTACTCCGGACAGAGGGGATCCTACGAGCAGTACTTC. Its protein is CASSYSGQRGSYEQYF.